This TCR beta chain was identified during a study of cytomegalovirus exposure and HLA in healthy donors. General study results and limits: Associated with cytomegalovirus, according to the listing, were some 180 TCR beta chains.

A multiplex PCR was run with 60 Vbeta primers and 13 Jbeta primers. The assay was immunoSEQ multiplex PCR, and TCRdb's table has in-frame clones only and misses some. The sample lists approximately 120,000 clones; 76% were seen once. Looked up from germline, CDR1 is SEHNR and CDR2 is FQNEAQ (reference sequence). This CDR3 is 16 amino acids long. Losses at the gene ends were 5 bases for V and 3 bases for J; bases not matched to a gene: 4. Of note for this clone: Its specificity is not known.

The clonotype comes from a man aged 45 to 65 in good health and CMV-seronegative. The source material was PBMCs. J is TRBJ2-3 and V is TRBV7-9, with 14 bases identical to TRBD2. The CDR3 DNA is TGTGCCAGCAGCCCGACTAGCGGGGGGGGTACAGATACGCAGTATTTT. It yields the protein CASSPTSGGGTDTQYF. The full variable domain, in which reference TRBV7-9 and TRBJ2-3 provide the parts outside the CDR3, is DTGVSQNPRHKITKRGQNVTFRCDPISEHNRLYWYRQTLGQGPEFLTYFQNEAQLEKSRLLSDRFSAERPKGSFSTLEIQRTEQGDSAMYLCASSPTSGGGTDTQYFGPGTRLTVL.